This entry lists 2 T cell receptor beta chains sequenced from one sample in a study of cytomegalovirus exposure and HLA in healthy donors. In the PCR, 60 Vbeta and 13 Jbeta primers were used. TCRdb keeps only in-frame clones here, not all; method: immunoSEQ multiplex PCR. The data contain approximately 210,000 clones, roughly four fifths of them singletons. The sequencing input was PBMCs. These receptor sequences come from a woman aged 25-40 years in good health and CMV-seropositive.

This chain joins TRBV30 and TRBJ1-2; 7 nucleotides align to TRBD1. V trimming: 4 bases; J trimming: 3 bases; junction bases outside the gene matches: 8. The CDR3 totals 14 residues. The germline gives CDR1 GTSNPN, CDR2 SVGIG (reference sequence). In DNA, the CDR3 is TGTGCCTGGATGGGCGGACAGGAATACTATGGCTACACCTTC. Protein product: CAWMGGQEYYGYTF. The entire variable domain, with the rest obtained from reference TRBV30 and TRBJ1-2, is as follows: SQTIHQWPATLVQPVGSPLSLECTVEGTSNPNLYWYRQAAGRGLQLLFYSVGIGQISSEVPQNLSASRPQDRQFILSSKKLLLSDSGFYLCAWMGGQEYYGYTFGSGTRLTVV.

V usage is TRBV19 and J usage is TRBJ2-7, with 7 nucleotides matching TRBD1. The V gene end was trimmed by 3 bases and the J gene end by 3 bases; junction bases not matched to a gene: 8. Germline CDR1 and CDR2: LNHDA and SQIVND (reference sequence). CDR3 length: 15 amino acids. The CDR3 loop reads CASSITPGTDYEQYF. The CDR3 DNA sequence: TGTGCCAGTAGTATCACCCCTGGGACAGACTACGAGCAGTACTTC.